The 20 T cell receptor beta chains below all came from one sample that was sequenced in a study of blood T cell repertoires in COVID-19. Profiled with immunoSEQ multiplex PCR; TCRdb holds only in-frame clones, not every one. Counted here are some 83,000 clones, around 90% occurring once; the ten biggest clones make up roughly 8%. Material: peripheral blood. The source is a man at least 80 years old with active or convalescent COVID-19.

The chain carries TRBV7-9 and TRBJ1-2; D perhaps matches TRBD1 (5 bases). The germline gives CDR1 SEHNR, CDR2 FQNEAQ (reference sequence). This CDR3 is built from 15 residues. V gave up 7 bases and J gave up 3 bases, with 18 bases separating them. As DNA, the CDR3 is TGTGCCAGCAACCCCGGGACTCCCGGGGACTATGGCTACACCTTC. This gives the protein CASNPGTPGDYGYTF.

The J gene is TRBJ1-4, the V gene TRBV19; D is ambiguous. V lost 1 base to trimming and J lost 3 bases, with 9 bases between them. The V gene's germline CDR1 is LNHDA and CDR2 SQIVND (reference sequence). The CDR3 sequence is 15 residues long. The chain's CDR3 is CASSIGSSANEKLFF. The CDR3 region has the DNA TGTGCCAGTAGTATAGGGTCGTCGGCTAATGAAAAACTGTTTTTT.

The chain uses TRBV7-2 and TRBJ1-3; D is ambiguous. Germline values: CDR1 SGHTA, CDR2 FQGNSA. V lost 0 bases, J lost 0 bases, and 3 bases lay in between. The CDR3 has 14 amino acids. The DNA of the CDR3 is TGTGCCAGCAGCTTAGCCCTCTCTGGAAACACCATATATTTT. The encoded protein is CASSLALSGNTIYF.

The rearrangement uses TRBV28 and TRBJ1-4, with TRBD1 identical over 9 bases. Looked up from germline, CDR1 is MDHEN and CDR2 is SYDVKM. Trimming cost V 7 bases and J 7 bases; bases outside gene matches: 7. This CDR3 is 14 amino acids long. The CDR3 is CASMQQGAGEKLFF. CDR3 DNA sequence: TGTGCCAGCATGCAACAGGGGGCGGGTGAAAAACTGTTTTTT.

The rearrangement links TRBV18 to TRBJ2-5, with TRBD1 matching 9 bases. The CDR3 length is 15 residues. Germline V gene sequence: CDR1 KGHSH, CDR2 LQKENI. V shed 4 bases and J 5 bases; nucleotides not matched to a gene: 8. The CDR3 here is CASSLQGAPAETQYF. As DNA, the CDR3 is TGTGCCAGCTCACTACAGGGGGCGCCGGCGGAGACCCAGTACTTC.

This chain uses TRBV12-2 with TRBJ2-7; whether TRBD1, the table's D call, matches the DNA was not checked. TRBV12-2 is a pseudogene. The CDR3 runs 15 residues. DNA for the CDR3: TGTGCAAGTCGCTCGGACGGACAGGGGGCAGGGGAGCAGTACGTC. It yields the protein CASRSDGQGAGEQYV.

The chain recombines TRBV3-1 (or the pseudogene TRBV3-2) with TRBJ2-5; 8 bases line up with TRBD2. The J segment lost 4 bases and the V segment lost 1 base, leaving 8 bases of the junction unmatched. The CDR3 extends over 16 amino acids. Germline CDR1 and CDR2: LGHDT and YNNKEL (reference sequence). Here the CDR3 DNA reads TGTGCCAGCAGCCAAGGGGTCGGGGGGGCTCCAGAGACCCAGTACTTC. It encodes CASSQGVGGAPETQYF.

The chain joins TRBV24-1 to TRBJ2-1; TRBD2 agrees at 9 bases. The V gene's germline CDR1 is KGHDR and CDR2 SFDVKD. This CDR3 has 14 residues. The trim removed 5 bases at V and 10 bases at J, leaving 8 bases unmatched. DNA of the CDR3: TGTGCCACCAGTGGTGGGGCTAGCGGGAACGAGCAGTTCTTC. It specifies CATSGGASGNEQFF.

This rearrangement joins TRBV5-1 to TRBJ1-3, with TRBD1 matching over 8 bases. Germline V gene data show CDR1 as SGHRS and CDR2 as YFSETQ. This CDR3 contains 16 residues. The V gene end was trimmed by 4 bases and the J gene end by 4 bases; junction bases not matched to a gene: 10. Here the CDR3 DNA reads TGCGCCAGCAGCGGACCCCAGGGGGCAGGCGGAAACACCATATATTTT. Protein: CASSGPQGAGGNTIYF.

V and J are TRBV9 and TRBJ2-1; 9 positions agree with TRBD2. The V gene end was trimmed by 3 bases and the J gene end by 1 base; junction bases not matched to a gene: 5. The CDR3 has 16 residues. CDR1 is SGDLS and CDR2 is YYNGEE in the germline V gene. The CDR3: CASSELAGRSYNEQFF. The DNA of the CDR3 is TGTGCCAGCAGCGAACTAGCGGGCAGGTCCTACAATGAGCAGTTCTTC.

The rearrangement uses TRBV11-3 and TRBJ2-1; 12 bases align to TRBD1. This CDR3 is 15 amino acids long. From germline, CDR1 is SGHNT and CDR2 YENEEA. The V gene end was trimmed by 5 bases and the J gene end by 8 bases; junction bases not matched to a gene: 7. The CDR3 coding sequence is TGTGCCAGCAGCCCCGGGACAGGGGGCCAGTATGAGCAGTTCTTC. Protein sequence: CASSPGTGGQYEQFF.

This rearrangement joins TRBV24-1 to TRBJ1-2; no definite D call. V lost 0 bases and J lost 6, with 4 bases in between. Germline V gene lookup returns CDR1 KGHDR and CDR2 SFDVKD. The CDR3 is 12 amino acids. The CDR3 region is CATSDLSDGYTF. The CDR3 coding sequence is TGTGCCACCAGTGATTTGAGCGATGGCTACACCTTC.

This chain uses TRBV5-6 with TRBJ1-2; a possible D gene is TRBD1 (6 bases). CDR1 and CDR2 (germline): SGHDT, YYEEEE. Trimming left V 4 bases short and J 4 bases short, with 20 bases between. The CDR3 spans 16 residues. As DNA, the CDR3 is TGTGCCAGCAGCGGAAACAGGGAGACGGGGGGCTATGGCTACACCTTC. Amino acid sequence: CASSGNRETGGYGYTF. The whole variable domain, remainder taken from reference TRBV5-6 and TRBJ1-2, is DAGVTQSPTHLIKTRGQQVTLRCSPKSGHDTVSWYQQALGQGPQFIFQYYEEEERQRGNFPDRFSGHQFPNYSSELNVNALLLGDSALYLCASSGNRETGGYGYTFGSGTRLTVV.

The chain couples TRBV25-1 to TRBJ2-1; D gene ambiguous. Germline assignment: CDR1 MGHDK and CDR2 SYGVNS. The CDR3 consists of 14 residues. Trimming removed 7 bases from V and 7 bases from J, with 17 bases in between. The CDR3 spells CASIPLGFPNEQFF. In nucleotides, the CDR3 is TGTGCCAGCATACCTCTCGGGTTTCCAAATGAGCAGTTCTTC.

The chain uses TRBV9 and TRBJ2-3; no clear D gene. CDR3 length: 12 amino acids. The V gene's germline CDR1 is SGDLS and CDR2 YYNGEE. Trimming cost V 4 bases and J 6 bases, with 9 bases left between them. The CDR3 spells CASSTRSDTQYF. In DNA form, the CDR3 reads TGTGCCAGCAGCACCCGGTCGGATACGCAGTATTTT.

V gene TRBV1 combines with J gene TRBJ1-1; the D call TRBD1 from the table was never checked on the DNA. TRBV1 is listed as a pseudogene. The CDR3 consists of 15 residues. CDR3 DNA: TGCACCAGCAGCCAAAGGGGTCTTGAGAGCACTGAAGCTTTCTTT. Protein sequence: CTSSQRGLESTEAFF.

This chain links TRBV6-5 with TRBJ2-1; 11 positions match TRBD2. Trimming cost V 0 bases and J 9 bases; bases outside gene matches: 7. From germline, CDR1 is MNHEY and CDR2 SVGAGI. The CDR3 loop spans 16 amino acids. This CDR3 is CASSYSISGRGIEQFF. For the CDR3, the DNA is TGTGCCAGCAGTTACTCGATTAGCGGGAGGGGTATTGAGCAGTTCTTC.

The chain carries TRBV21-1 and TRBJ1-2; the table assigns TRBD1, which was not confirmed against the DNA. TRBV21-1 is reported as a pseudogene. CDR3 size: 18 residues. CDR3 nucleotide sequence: TGTGCCAGCAGCAAAGGGAAGCATGGACAGGACAGGATGTCGGGCTACACCTTC. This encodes CASSKGKHGQDRMSGYTF.

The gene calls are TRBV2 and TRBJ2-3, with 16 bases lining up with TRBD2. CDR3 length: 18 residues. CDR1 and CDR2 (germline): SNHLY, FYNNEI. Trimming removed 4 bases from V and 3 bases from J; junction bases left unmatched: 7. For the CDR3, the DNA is TGTGCCAGCAGTGCCTCCGGGACTAGCGGGAGGGGGACAGATACGCAGTATTTT. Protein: CASSASGTSGRGTDTQYF. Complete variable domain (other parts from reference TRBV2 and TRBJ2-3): EPEVTQTPSHQVTQMGQEVILRCVPISNHLYFYWYRQILGQKVEFLVSFYNNEISEKSEIFDDQFSVERPDGSNFTLKIRSTKLEDSAMYFCASSASGTSGRGTDTQYFGPGTRLTVL.

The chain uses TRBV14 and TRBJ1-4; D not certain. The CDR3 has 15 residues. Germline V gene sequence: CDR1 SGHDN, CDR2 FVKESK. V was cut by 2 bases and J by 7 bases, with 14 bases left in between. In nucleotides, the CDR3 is TGTGCCAGCAGCCAAATGTGGCCAAACCGTGAAAAACTGTTTTTT. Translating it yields CASSQMWPNREKLFF.